This T cell receptor (beta chain) stems from a study of technical replicates of blood from a few donors. This CDR3 is 14 amino acids long. CDR1 and CDR2 from the germline V gene are MGHDK and SYGVNS. Trimming stripped 4 bases from V and 2 bases from J, with 10 bases between. The repertoire was sequenced with immunoSEQ multiplex PCR; TCRdb's copy has only in-frame clones and lacks some. Counted here are roughly 76,000 clones, roughly 92% occurring once; the ten biggest clones make up about 0.26%. The V gene is TRBV25-1, the J gene TRBJ2-3, with D perhaps matching TRBD1 (5 bases). Sequenced sample: T cells isolated from PBMCs. This sequence originates from a human donor in good health. The CDR3 DNA follows: TGTGCCAGCAGTGGGAGACAGTTCACAGATACGCAGTATTTT. It yields the protein CASSGRQFTDTQYF.